This passage covers 10 T cell receptor beta chains from one sample sequenced in a study of blood T cell repertoires in COVID-19. Sequencing used immunoSEQ multiplex PCR; TCRdb keeps in-frame clones, though not all of them. The table lists 200,000 to 250,000 clones, about 92% of them singletons. The sample comprised peripheral blood. The receptors were gathered from a man aged 25 to 40 with acute or convalescent COVID-19.

The CDR3 sequence: CASSMRREGQNNEQFF. CDR3 sequence (DNA): TGTGCCAGTAGTATGAGGCGGGAGGGCCAGAACAATGAGCAGTTCTTC. The chain joins TRBV19 to TRBJ2-1; 9 bases align to TRBD2. CDR3 length equals 16 residues. Germline assignment: CDR1 LNHDA and CDR2 SQIVND (reference sequence). V lost 3 bases to trimming and J lost 5 bases; unmatched junction nucleotides: 8.

V usage is TRBV28 and J usage is TRBJ1-1; D is possibly TRBD1 (5 bases). Germline V gene lookup returns CDR1 MDHEN and CDR2 SYDVKM. The V and J ends lost 9 bases and 9 bases respectively, with 20 bases between them. This CDR3 has 13 amino acids. CDR3 DNA: TGTGCCAGTAAGGAGGGGCGAAATGTGCAAGCTTTCTTT. This encodes CASKEGRNVQAFF.

V usage is TRBV2 and J usage is TRBJ1-4, with 7 bases lining up with TRBD1. The CDR3 has 15 amino acids. After removal of 3 bases from V and 3 bases from J, the junction contained 4 bases not matched to a gene. The germline gives CDR1 SNHLY, CDR2 FYNNEI. CDR3 in amino acids: CASSDDRAPNEKLFF. DNA of the CDR3: TGTGCCAGCAGTGACGACAGGGCCCCTAATGAAAAACTGTTTTTT.

The V gene is TRBV2, the J gene TRBJ1-5; D is unresolved. The CDR3 is 14 amino acids. Germline CDR1 reads SNHLY; CDR2 reads FYNNEI. V lost 6 bases and J 3 bases, leaving 12 bases between the germline ends. CDR3 nucleotides: TGTGCCAGCAGGTCGCAGAGGAACAATCAGCCCCAGCATTTT. Translation gives CASRSQRNNQPQHF.

This sequence joins TRBV7-8 and TRBJ1-2, with D perhaps TRBD1 (6 bases). Germline V CDR1 and CDR2: SGHVS, FQNEAQ. Trimming removed 5 bases from V and 2 bases from J, with 15 bases in between. This CDR3 contains 15 residues. The DNA for the CDR3 is TGTGCCAGCAGCACCTATAGGGGGTCGAACTATGGCTACACCTTC. It yields the protein CASSTYRGSNYGYTF.

The chain uses TRBV20-1 and TRBJ1-1; unclear D gene. This CDR3 region has 11 residues. Germline V gene sequence: CDR1 DFQATT, CDR2 SNEGSKA (reference sequence). V was trimmed by 4 bases and J by 4 bases, leaving 7 bases between them. CDR3 nucleotide sequence: TGCAGTGCTACTATAACCACTGAAGCTTTCTTT. This gives the protein CSATITTEAFF.

The J gene is TRBJ2-3, the V gene TRBV5-5, with TRBD2 identical over 9 bases. Germline CDR1 SGHKS, CDR2 YYEKEE (reference sequence). Germline trimming cut 6 bases from V and 0 bases from J; bases unmatched to any gene: 11. The CDR3 is 17 amino acids. The CDR3 DNA reads TGTGCCAGCAAATGGGGCGGGAGGGGAACTAGCACAGATACGCAGTATTTT. This sequence encodes CASKWGGRGTSTDTQYF.

The rearrangement uses TRBV29-1 and TRBJ2-5, with 7 positions matching TRBD1. V trimming: 1 base; J trimming: 5 bases; junction bases outside the gene matches: 16. Germline CDR1 and CDR2: SQVTM and ANQGSEA. CDR3 size: 17 residues. CDR3 coding DNA: TGCAGCGTTGAAGGGGTTGCGGACAGGCAGATTGGGGAGACCCAGTACTTC. It is translated as CSVEGVADRQIGETQYF.

V usage is TRBV30 and J usage is TRBJ1-6, with D perhaps matching TRBD1 (6 bases). This CDR3 contains 15 residues. CDR1 and CDR2 from the germline V gene are GTSNPN and SVGIG (reference sequence). The ends were cut back, 0 bases at V and 10 bases at J, with 16 bases in the middle. The CDR3 DNA sequence: TGTGCCTGGAGTGTAGGGCCAGGGGCGGCCTCACCCCTCCACTTT. It translates to CAWSVGPGAASPLHF.

The V call is TRBV5-1, the J call TRBJ2-1, with D possibly being TRBD1 (6 bases). The germline V gene encodes CDR1 SGHRS and CDR2 YFSETQ. V lost 4 bases to trimming and J lost 10 bases, with 12 bases between them. This CDR3 region has 12 residues. The CDR3 DNA reads TGCGCCAGCAGCGCACAGGGCCTCGAGCAGTTCTTC. Translation: CASSAQGLEQFF.